This T cell receptor (beta chain) comes out of a study of shared clonotypes between healthy human individuals. Study information: CD4 naive and memory got three plates each, CD8 naive two, CD8 memory one.

General study results and limits: In general, naive subsets displayed greater estimated richness than memory subsets did.

Of note for this clone: Antigen: not known.

Sorted-subset replicate PCRs used roughly 220 ng DNA, some 30,000 T cell genomes. The table came from immunoSEQ multiplex PCR; TCRdb's copy has only in-frame clones and leaves some out. The table lists 500,000 or so clones, 90% to 96% of them singletons. The V gene end was trimmed by 6 bases and the J gene end by 0 bases; junction bases not matched to a gene: 11. Germline V CDR1 and CDR2: SGDLS, YYNGEE. CDR3 length: 17 amino acids. Memory CD4+ cells were the fraction left after CD45RA+ naive selection. The TCR originated in a woman younger than 45 in good health. Source material: naive CD4+ T cells sorted from blood. The sample's subset: CD45RA+ positively selected. This rearrangement joins TRBV9 to TRBJ2-3; 9 bases agree with TRBD2. CDR3 in DNA: TGTGCCAGCATCGTCGCTAGCGGGGCAACTAGCACAGATACGCAGTATTTT. This translates into CASIVASGATSTDTQYF.